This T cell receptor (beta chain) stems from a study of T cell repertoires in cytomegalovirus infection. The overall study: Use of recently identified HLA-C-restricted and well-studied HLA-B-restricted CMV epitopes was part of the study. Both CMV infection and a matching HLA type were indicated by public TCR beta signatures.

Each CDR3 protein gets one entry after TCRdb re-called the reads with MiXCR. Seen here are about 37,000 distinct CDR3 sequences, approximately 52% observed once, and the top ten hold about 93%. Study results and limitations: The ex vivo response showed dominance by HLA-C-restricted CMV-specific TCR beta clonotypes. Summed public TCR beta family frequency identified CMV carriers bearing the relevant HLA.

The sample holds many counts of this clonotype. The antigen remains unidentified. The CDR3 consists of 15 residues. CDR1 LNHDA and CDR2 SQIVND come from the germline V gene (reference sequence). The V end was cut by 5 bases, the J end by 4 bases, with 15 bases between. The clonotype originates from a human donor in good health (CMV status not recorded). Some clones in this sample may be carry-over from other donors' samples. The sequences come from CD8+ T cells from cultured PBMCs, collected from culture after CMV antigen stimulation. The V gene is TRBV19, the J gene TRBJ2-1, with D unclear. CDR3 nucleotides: TGTGCCAGTAGTGTCTCCGGCCTAAAATACAATGAGCAGTTCTTC. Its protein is CASSVSGLKYNEQFF.